This T cell receptor beta chain comes out of a study of blood T cell repertoires in COVID-19. Study-level information: The origin of the acute and convalescent COVID-19 samples was the United States, Italy and Spain.

This CDR3 is 15 amino acids long. Germline CDR1 reads MDHEN; CDR2 reads SYDVKM. The V gene end was trimmed by 6 bases and the J gene end by 1 base; junction bases not matched to a gene: 5. Sequencing was performed with immunoSEQ multiplex PCR; in TCRdb, only in-frame clones are kept and a portion is missing. The top ten clones hold around 9.2% of a sample with roughly 250,000 clones, about 87% of them seen once. This sequence joins TRBV28 and TRBJ2-1; 8 nucleotides align to TRBD1. The source is a human donor in a cohort sampled during active COVID-19. The material sequenced was peripheral blood. CDR3: CASRKQGVSYNEQFF. Written as DNA, the CDR3 is TGTGCCAGCAGAAAACAGGGGGTGTCCTACAATGAGCAGTTCTTC. The full variable domain, its missing parts supplied by reference TRBV28 and TRBJ2-1, is DVKVTQSSRYLVKRTGEKVFLECVQDMDHENMFWYRQDPGLGLRLIYFSYDVKMKEKGDIPEGYSVSREKKERFSLILESASTNQTSMYLCASRKQGVSYNEQFFGPGTRLTVL.